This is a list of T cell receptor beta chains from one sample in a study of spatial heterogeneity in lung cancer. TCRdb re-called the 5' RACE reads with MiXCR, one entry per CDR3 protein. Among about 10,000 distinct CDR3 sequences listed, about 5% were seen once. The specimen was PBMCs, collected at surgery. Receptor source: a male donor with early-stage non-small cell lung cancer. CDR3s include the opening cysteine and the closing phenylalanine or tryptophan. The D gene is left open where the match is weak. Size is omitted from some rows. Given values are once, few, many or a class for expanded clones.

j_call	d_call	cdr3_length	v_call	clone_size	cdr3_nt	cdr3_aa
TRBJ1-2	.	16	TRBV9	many	TGTGCCAGTTCCGCGGAAGTCTTCAACATGGCCAATGGCTACACCTTC	CASSAEVFNMANGYTF
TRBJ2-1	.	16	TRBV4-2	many	TGTGCCAGCAGCCAAGGTGGGGGTAGCTCCTACAATGAGCAGTTCTTC	CASSQGGGSSYNEQFF
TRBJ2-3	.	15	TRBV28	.	TGTGCCAGCAGTTTGATAGGGGATGCGAAAGATACGCAGTATTTT	CASSLIGDAKDTQYF
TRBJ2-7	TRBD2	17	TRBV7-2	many	TGTGCCAGCAGCCACGCCCTAGCGGGGGGCAAAACCTACGAGCAGTACTTC	CASSHALAGGKTYEQYF
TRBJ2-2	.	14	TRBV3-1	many	TGTGCCAGCAGCCGAGCCAGGGTCACCGGGGAGCTGTTTTTT	CASSRARVTGELFF
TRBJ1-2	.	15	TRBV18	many	TGTGCCAGCTCACCACTGGACGGGTATAACTATGGCTACACCTTC	CASSPLDGYNYGYTF
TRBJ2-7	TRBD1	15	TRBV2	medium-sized	TGTGCCAGCAGGACAGGGACGGCCATCCCCTACGAGCAGTACTTC	CASRTGTAIPYEQYF
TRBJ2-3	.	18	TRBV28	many	TGTGCCAGCAGTTTGTACGGGAGTAGGATTAATAGCACAGATACGCAGTATTTT	CASSLYGSRINSTDTQYF
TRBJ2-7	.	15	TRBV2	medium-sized	TGTGCCAGCAGTGAGGTAGGCAGGACCAACTACGAGCAGTACTTC	CASSEVGRTNYEQYF
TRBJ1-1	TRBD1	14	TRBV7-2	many	TGTGCCAGCAGTTTGAGCAGGGGGAGTACTGAAGCTTTCTTT	CASSLSRGSTEAFF
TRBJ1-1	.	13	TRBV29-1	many	TGCAGCGTTGAACTCCCCGCGAACACTGAAGCTTTCTTT	CSVELPANTEAFF